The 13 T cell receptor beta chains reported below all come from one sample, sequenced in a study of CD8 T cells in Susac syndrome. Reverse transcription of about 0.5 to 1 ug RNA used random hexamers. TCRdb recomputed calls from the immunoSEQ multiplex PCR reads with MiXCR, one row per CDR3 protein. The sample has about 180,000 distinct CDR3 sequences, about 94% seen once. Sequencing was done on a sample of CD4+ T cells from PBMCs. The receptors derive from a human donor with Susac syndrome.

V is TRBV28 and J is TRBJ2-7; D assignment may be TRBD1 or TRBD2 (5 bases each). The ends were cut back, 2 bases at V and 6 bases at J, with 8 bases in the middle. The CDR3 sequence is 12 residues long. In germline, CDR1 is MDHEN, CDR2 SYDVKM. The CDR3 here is CASSLKGSEQYF. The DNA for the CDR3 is TGTGCCAGCAGTTTAAAGGGGAGCGAGCAGTACTTC.

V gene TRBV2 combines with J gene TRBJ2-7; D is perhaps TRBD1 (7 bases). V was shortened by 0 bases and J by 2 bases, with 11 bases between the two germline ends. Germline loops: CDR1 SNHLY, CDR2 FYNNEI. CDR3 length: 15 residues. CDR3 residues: CASSEASGGTYEQYF. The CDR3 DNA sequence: TGTGCCAGCAGTGAAGCTTCAGGGGGGACCTACGAGCAGTACTTC.

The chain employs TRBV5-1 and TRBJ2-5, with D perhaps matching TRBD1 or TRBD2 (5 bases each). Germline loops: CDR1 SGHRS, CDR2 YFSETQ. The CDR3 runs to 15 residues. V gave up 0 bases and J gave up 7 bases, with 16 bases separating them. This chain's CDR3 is CASSLGGATRGTQYF. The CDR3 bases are TGCGCCAGCAGCTTGGGTGGGGCCACCCGGGGGACCCAGTACTTC.

CDR3 sequence: CASSLGQGPSYEQYF. CDR3 nucleotide sequence: TGTGCCAGCAGCCTCGGACAGGGGCCCTCCTACGAGCAGTACTTC. The V call is TRBV7-6, the J call TRBJ2-7; 9 positions match TRBD1. The germline V gene has CDR1 SGHVS and CDR2 FNYEAQ. This CDR3 spans 15 amino acids. Unmatched junction bases numbered 5, after V lost 5 bases and J lost 0 bases.

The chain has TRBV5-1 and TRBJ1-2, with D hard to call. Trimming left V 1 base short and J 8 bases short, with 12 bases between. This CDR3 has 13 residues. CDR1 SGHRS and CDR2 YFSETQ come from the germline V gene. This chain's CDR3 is CASSLSGPDGYTF. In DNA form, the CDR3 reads TGCGCCAGCAGCTTGTCTGGCCCGGACGGCTACACCTTC.

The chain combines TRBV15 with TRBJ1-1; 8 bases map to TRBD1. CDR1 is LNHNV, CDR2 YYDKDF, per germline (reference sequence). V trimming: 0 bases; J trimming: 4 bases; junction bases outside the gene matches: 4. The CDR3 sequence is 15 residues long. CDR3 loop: CATSRDRDRITEAFF. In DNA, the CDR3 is TGTGCCACCAGCAGAGATCGGGACAGGATCACTGAAGCTTTCTTT.

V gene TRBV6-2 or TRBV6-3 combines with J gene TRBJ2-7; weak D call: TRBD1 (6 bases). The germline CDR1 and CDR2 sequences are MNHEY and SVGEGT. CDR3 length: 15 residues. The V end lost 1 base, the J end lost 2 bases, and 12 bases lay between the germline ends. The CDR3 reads CASSYWTAHTYEQYF. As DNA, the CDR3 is TGTGCCAGCAGTTACTGGACAGCTCATACCTACGAGCAGTACTTC.

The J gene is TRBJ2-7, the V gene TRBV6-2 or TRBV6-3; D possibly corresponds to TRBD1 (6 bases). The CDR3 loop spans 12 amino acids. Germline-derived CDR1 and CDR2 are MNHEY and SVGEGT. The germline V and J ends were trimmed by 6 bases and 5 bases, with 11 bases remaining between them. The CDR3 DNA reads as TGTGCCAGCAGAGGGGGACCGGACGAGCAGTACTTC. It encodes CASRGGPDEQYF.

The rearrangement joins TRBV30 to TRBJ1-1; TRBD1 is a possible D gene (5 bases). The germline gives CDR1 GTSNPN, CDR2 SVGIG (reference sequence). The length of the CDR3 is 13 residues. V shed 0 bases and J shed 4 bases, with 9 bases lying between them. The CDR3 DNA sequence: TGTGCCTGGAGTGTACGAGGGGTCACTGAAGCTTTCTTT. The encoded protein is CAWSVRGVTEAFF.

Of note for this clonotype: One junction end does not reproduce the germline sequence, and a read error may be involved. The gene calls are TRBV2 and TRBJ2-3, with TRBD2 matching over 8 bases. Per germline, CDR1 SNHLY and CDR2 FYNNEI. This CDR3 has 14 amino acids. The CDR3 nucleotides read TGTGCCAGCAGAGAAGCGGGGGTCACAGATACGCAGTATTTT. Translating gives CASREAGVTDTQYF.

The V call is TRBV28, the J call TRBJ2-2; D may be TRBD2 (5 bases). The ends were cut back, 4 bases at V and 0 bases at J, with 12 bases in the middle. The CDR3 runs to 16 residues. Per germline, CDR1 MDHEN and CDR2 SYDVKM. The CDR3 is CASSYSGHANTGELFF. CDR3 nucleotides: TGTGCCAGCAGTTACAGCGGCCACGCGAACACCGGGGAGCTGTTTTTT. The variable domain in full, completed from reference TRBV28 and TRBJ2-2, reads DVKVTQSSRYLVKRTGEKVFLECVQDMDHENMFWYRQDPGLGLRLIYFSYDVKMKEKGDIPEGYSVSREKKERFSLILESASTNQTSMYLCASSYSGHANTGELFFGEGSRLTVL.

CDR3 sequence: CASRGLAGDRPYEQYF. CDR3 DNA sequence: TGTGCCAGTAGAGGACTAGCGGGAGATCGCCCCTACGAGCAGTACTTC. V usage is TRBV19 and J usage is TRBJ2-7; the match to TRBD2 covers 13 bases. Per germline, CDR1 LNHDA and CDR2 SQIVND (reference sequence). J gave up 2 bases and V 6 bases, and 7 bases lay outside the gene matches. The CDR3 sequence is 16 residues long.

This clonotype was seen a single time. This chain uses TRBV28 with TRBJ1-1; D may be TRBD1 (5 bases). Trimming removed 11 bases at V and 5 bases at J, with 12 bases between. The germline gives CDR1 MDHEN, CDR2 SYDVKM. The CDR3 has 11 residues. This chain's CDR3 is CASLWGTEAFF. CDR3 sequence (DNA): TGTGCCTCCCTATGGGGGACTGAAGCTTTCTTT. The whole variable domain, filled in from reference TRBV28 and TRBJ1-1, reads DVKVTQSSRYLVKRTGEKVFLECVQDMDHENMFWYRQDPGLGLRLIYFSYDVKMKEKGDIPEGYSVSREKKERFSLILESASTNQTSMYLCASLWGTEAFFGQGTRLTVV.